In this sample, the clone carrying this T cell receptor (beta chain) turned up a few times. Its antigen remains unidentified. Profiles of TCR beta VDJ and CDR3 were generated from a genomic DNA template. TCRdb re-analysed the reads in MiXCR, keeping a single row per CDR3 protein. The sample lists roughly 300,000 distinct CDR3 sequences, around 60% occurring once. V lost 6 bases to trimming and J lost 8 bases; unmatched junction nucleotides: 4. The CDR3 length is 12 residues. CDR1 is WSHSY, CDR2 SAAADI, per germline. The entry originates in a study of CD8+CD57+ T cells in acquired aplastic anemia. Broader study findings: Patients and controls turned out to have more than 25 CD8+ CDR3 sequences in common.

The rearrangement joins TRBV10-2 to TRBJ2-1, with TRBD2 identical over 7 bases. The source of this sequence is a human donor with severe aplastic anemia or a healthy control (not recorded which). The specimen sequenced was sorted CD4+, CD8+, or CD8+CD57+ T cells (not recorded which) from PBMCs. Written as DNA, the CDR3 is TGCGCCAGCAGGCAGGGACTATATGAGCAGTTCTTC. The encoded protein is CASRQGLYEQFF.